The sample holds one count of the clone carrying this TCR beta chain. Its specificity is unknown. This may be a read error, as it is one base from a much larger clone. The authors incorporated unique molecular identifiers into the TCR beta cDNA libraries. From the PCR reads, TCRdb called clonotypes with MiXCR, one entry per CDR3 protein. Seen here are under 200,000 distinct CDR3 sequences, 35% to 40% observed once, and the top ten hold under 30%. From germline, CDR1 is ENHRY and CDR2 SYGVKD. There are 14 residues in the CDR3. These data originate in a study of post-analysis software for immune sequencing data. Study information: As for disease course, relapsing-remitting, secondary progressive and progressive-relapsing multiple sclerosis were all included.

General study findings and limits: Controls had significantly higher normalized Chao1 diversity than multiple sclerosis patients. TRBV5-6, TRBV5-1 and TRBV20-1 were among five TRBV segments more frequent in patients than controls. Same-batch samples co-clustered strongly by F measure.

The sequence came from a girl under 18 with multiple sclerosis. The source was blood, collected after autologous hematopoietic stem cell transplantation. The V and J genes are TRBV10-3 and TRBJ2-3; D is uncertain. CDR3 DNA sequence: TGTGCCATCAGCACCCTACTCGGGTTAGATACGCTGTATTTT. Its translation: CAISTLLGLDTLYF.